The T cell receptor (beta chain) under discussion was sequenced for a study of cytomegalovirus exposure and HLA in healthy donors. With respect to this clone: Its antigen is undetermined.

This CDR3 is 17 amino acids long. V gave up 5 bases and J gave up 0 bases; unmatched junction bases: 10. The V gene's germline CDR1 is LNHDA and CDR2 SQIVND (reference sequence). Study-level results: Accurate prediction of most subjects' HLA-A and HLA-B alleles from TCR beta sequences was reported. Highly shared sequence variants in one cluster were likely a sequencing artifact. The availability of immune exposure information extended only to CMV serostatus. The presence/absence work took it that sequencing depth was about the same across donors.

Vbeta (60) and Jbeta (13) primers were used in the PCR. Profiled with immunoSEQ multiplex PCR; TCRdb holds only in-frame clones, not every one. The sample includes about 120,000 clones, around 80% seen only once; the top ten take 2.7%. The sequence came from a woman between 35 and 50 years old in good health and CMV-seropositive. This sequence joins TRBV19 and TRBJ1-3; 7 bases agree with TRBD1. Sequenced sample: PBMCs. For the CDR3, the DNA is TGTGCCAGTAGTCCCCACGGGACAGAAGTCTCTGGAAACACCATATATTTT. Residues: CASSPHGTEVSGNTIYF.